This passage covers 6 T cell receptor beta chains from one sample sequenced in a study of T cell repertoires in cytomegalovirus infection. TCRdb processed the reads anew with MiXCR; each CDR3 protein has one entry. The profile shows fewer than 80,000 distinct CDR3 sequences, 3.7% of them singletons. Sequenced input: PBMCs. The receptors originated from a human donor in good health (CMV status not recorded). Some clones in this sample may be carry-over from other donors' samples.

This clonotype was detected ten times or more. The chain combines TRBV6-2 or TRBV6-3 with TRBJ2-5, with 8 bases identical to TRBD2. CDR1 and CDR2 from the germline V gene are MNHEY and SVGEGT. Trimming cost V 6 bases and J 5 bases; bases outside gene matches: 14. The CDR3 has 16 amino acids. This chain's CDR3 is CASSRGIITSGETQYF. The CDR3 region has the DNA TGTGCCAGCAGCCGGGGGATAATTACTAGCGGTGAGACCCAGTACTTC.

This clonotype was found many times. The chain joins TRBV12-3 or TRBV12-4 to TRBJ1-5, with D unresolved. The CDR3 sequence is 13 residues long. V gave up 3 bases and J gave up 5 bases, with 8 bases separating them. The DNA of the CDR3 is TGTGCCAGCAGTTTGGACTCGGATCAGCCCCAGCATTTT. This translates into CASSLDSDQPQHF.

This clonotype was seen ten or more times. J is TRBJ1-1 and V is TRBV6-2 or TRBV6-3; no definite D call. CDR3 length equals 14 residues. The ends were cut back, 7 bases at V and 5 bases at J, with 17 bases in the middle. CDR1 and CDR2 from the germline V gene are MNHEY and SVGEGT. Here the CDR3 reads CASTRRVAGTEAFF. In DNA, the CDR3 is TGTGCCAGCACCAGGAGGGTCGCGGGTACTGAAGCTTTCTTT.

In this sample, this clonotype turned up many times. This chain links TRBV7-6 with TRBJ2-3; 7 bases agree with TRBD2. V lost 1 base, J lost 1 base, and 5 bases stayed unmatched. Germline CDR1 reads SGHVS; CDR2 reads FNYEAQ. There are 16 residues in the CDR3. This CDR3 reads CASSLGSSGGTDTQYF. DNA for the CDR3: TGTGCCAGCAGCTTAGGATCCAGCGGGGGCACAGATACGCAGTATTTT.

Ten or more counts support this clonotype. The CDR3 DNA reads TGTGCCAGCAGCGGCTACAGAGACTTAGATGAAAAACTGTTTTTT. It is translated as CASSGYRDLDEKLFF. The rearrangement joins TRBV7-8 to TRBJ1-4; D is uncertain. The V and J ends lost 5 bases and 6 bases respectively, with 16 bases between them. The germline V gene has CDR1 SGHVS and CDR2 FQNEAQ. The CDR3 is 15 residues long.

This clonotype was seen at least ten times. The rearrangement uses TRBV5-1 and TRBJ2-1; 15 bases are shared with TRBD2. The germline CDR1 and CDR2 sequences are SGHRS and YFSETQ. CDR3 size: 19 residues. The V segment lost 3 bases and the J segment 0 bases; nucleotides outside the gene matches: 7. CDR3 sequence (DNA): TGCGCCAGCAGCTGGGGGACTAGCGGGGGGAACAGCTCCTACAATGAGCAGTTCTTC. This gives the protein CASSWGTSGGNSSYNEQFF.